These 25 T cell receptor beta chains share one sample of origin, sequenced in a study of CD8 T cells in Susac syndrome. Reverse transcription of about 0.5 to 1 ug RNA was carried out with random hexamers. Each CDR3 protein is one row after TCRdb ran MiXCR on the immunoSEQ multiplex PCR reads. The profile shows 84,000 or so distinct CDR3 sequences, 95% to 97% of them singletons. The source material was CD8+ T cells from PBMCs. The receptors shown here come from a human donor with Susac syndrome.

The chain couples TRBV28 to TRBJ2-2; 10 nucleotides line up with TRBD1. Germline V gene sequence: CDR1 MDHEN, CDR2 SYDVKM. The J segment lost 9 bases and the V segment lost 8 bases, leaving 9 bases of the junction unmatched. The CDR3 totals 14 residues. The CDR3 reads CASLDRGGLRELFF. CDR3 bases: TGTGCCAGCCTGGACAGGGGGGGTCTTAGGGAGCTGTTTTTT.

This chain uses TRBV4-3 with TRBJ2-7; 12 positions match TRBD2. Germline V gene data show CDR1 as LGHNA and CDR2 as YSLEER. CDR3 length equals 15 residues. Trimming at V came to 3 bases and at J to 4 bases, leaving 4 bases not matched to a gene. This CDR3 is CASSHSSGRAYEQYF. DNA of the CDR3: TGCGCCAGCAGCCATTCTAGCGGGAGGGCGTACGAGCAGTACTTC.

This chain links TRBV19 with TRBJ2-4, with D possibly being TRBD1 (7 bases). CDR1 is LNHDA and CDR2 is SQIVND in the germline V gene (reference sequence). There are 14 residues in the CDR3. With 3 bases removed from V and 7 bases from J, the gap between germline ends came to 13 bases. Written as DNA, the CDR3 is TGTGCCAGTAGTATTAGATCAGGGGGGAACATTCAGTACTTC. This codes for CASSIRSGGNIQYF.

J is TRBJ2-7 and V is TRBV5-1; 10 bases fit TRBD1. V dropped 3 bases and J dropped 2; count of bases not matched to a gene: 2. Germline-derived CDR1 and CDR2 are SGHRS and YFSETQ. The CDR3 extends over 14 amino acids. The CDR3 reads CASSYGQGAYEQYF. CDR3 DNA: TGCGCCAGCAGCTACGGACAGGGGGCCTACGAGCAGTACTTC.

This chain uses TRBV28 with TRBJ2-3; 7 bases map to TRBD2. The CDR3 sequence is 12 residues long. V shed 7 bases, J shed 5 bases, and the junction held 3 bases outside the gene matches. Germline V lookup: CDR1 MDHEN, CDR2 SYDVKM. The CDR3 nucleotides are TGTGCCAGCACCCCGGGGGGAGATACGCAGTATTTT. This encodes CASTPGGDTQYF.

The rearrangement links TRBV9 to TRBJ2-3; 10 bases map to TRBD2. V lost 2 bases and J lost 5; bases outside the gene matches: 14. The CDR3 is 18 residues long. Germline CDR1 SGDLS, CDR2 YYNGEE. The CDR3 is CASSVTAGGIRSGDTQYF. The DNA of the CDR3 is TGTGCCAGCAGCGTTACAGCGGGAGGGATTCGGTCGGGAGATACGCAGTATTTT. Combining the CDR3 with reference TRBV9 and TRBJ2-3 gives the whole variable domain DSGVTQTPKHLITATGQRVTLRCSPRSGDLSVYWYQQSLDQGLQFLIQYYNGEERAKGNILERFSAQQFPDLHSELNLSSLELGDSALYFCASSVTAGGIRSGDTQYFGPGTRLTVL.

The chain couples TRBV6-2 or TRBV6-3 to TRBJ2-7; TRBD1 agrees at 8 bases. From germline, CDR1 is MNHEY and CDR2 SVGEGT. The trim removed 3 bases at V and 4 bases at J, leaving 8 bases unmatched. This CDR3 spans 15 amino acids. This chain's CDR3 is CASSYAGTGTYEQYV. For the CDR3, the DNA is TGTGCCAGCAGTTATGCCGGGACAGGAACATACGAGCAGTACGTC.

V usage is TRBV5-4 and J usage is TRBJ2-7; D is unresolved. The CDR3 has 13 amino acids. V was shortened by 3 bases and J by 2 bases, with 9 bases between the two germline ends. Germline assignment: CDR1 SGHNT and CDR2 YYREEE (reference sequence). The CDR3 nucleotides are TGTGCCAGCAGCTACGAGTACACCTACGAGCAGTACGTC. This encodes CASSYEYTYEQYV.

V usage is TRBV7-9 and J usage is TRBJ2-4; D gene unclear. CDR3 size: 16 residues. The V gene lost 2 bases and the J gene lost 2 bases, with 13 bases spanning the gap. Germline V gene lookup returns CDR1 SEHNR and CDR2 FQNEAQ (reference sequence). CDR3 DNA: TGTGCCAGCAGCTTAATGACGGACGGCCCCAAAAACATTCAGTACTTC. Residues: CASSLMTDGPKNIQYF.

V gene TRBV20-1 combines with J gene TRBJ2-7, with no clear D. The germline V and J ends were trimmed by 1 base and 6 bases, with 7 bases remaining between them. From germline, CDR1 is DFQATT and CDR2 SNEGSKA (reference sequence). CDR3 length equals 11 residues. CDR3 in amino acids: CSARVVTEQYF. CDR3 bases: TGCAGTGCTAGAGTTGTCACCGAGCAGTACTTC.

The chain carries TRBV20-1 and TRBJ2-6, with 8 nucleotides matching TRBD1. With V trimmed by 0 bases and J by 1 base, 5 bases remained unmatched. There are 17 residues in the CDR3. Per germline, CDR1 DFQATT and CDR2 SNEGSKA (reference sequence). Written as DNA, the CDR3 is TGCAGTGCTAGAGATAGAGACAGGGGATCTGGGGCCAACGTCCTGACTTTC. It specifies CSARDRDRGSGANVLTF.

The genes are TRBV29-1 and TRBJ2-3; D perhaps matches TRBD1 (5 bases). The germline V gene has CDR1 SQVTM and CDR2 ANQGSEA. V was shortened by 0 bases and J by 0 bases, with 10 bases between the two germline ends. The CDR3 is 15 residues long. The CDR3 protein is CSVEDQGASTDTQYF. In nucleotides, the CDR3 is TGCAGCGTTGAAGATCAAGGGGCTAGCACAGATACGCAGTATTTT.

The V call is TRBV25-1, the J call TRBJ2-7; TRBD1 aligns across 8 bases. Germline CDR1 and CDR2: MGHDK and SYGVNS. The V and J ends lost 5 bases and 3 bases, in that order; junction bases with no gene match: 3. CDR3 length: 13 residues. This CDR3 reads CASSHRGNYEQYF. The CDR3 region has the DNA TGTGCCAGCAGTCACAGGGGGAACTACGAGCAGTACTTC.

This sequence joins TRBV30 and TRBJ2-1, with TRBD2 identical over 12 bases. CDR1 GTSNPN and CDR2 SVGIG come from the germline V gene (reference sequence). Trimming removed 8 bases from V and 10 bases from J; junction bases left unmatched: 9. The CDR3 loop spans 13 amino acids. CDR3 coding DNA: TGTGCCGTGGAGGGTCTAGCGGGAGGGGAGCAGTTCTTC. Translated: CAVEGLAGGEQFF.

The V call is TRBV15, the J call TRBJ2-7; possible D gene TRBD1, 6 bases. The length of the CDR3 is 13 residues. The germline V and J ends were trimmed by 5 bases and 2 bases, with 10 bases remaining between them. CDR1 LNHNV and CDR2 YYDKDF come from the germline V gene (reference sequence). CDR3 in DNA: TGTGCCACCAGCGGGGACACCCCCTACGAGCAGTACGTC. The encoded protein is CATSGDTPYEQYV.

This clonotype has only one observation. The J gene is TRBJ2-7, the V gene TRBV20-1; TRBD1 or TRBD2 may be the D gene (5 bases each). The germline CDR1 and CDR2 sequences are DFQATT and SNEGSKA (reference sequence). The ends were cut back, 3 bases at V and 2 bases at J, with 11 bases in the middle. The CDR3 totals 13 residues. This CDR3 reads CSASWGRTYEQYF. The CDR3 nucleotides are TGCAGTGCTAGTTGGGGACGGACCTACGAGCAGTACTTC.

This chain links TRBV15 with TRBJ2-7, with 8 bases lining up with TRBD1. CDR3 length: 14 residues. Germline V gene data show CDR1 as LNHNV and CDR2 as YYDKDF (reference sequence). Germline trimming cut 5 bases from V and 2 bases from J; bases unmatched to any gene: 5. CDR3 in amino acids: CATSEGTGTYEQYF. The DNA of the CDR3 is TGTGCCACCAGCGAAGGGACAGGAACCTACGAGCAGTACTTC.

The CDR3 bases are TGTGCCAGCAGCTTCCGCGAGGGGGGCACAGATACGCAGTATTTT. Amino acids: CASSFREGGTDTQYF. V and J are TRBV7-9 and TRBJ2-3; possible D gene TRBD1, 6 bases. There are 15 residues in the CDR3. CDR1 is SEHNR and CDR2 is FQNEAQ in the germline V gene (reference sequence). The ends were cut back, 3 bases at V and 1 base at J, with 11 bases in the middle.

V usage is TRBV12-3 or TRBV12-4 and J usage is TRBJ2-1, with TRBD1 matching 7 bases. This CDR3 region has 11 residues. V lost 5 bases, J lost 14 bases, and 6 bases stayed unmatched. CDR3 in amino acids: CASSLGTVEFF. CDR3 DNA sequence: TGTGCCAGCAGTCTCGGGACAGTCGAGTTCTTC.

V is TRBV5-4 and J is TRBJ2-2; D is uncertain. Trimming cost V 4 bases and J 6 bases, with 16 bases left between them. Looked up from germline, CDR1 is SGHNT and CDR2 is YYREEE (reference sequence). The CDR3 consists of 15 residues. The CDR3 DNA reads as TGTGCCAGCAGCAGGCACGATTGGGCCCCCGGGGAGCTGTTTTTT. Amino acid sequence: CASSRHDWAPGELFF.

The V gene is TRBV29-1, the J gene TRBJ2-3; tentatively, D is TRBD2 (6 bases). CDR3 size: 13 residues. V shed 3 bases and J shed 4 bases, with 11 bases lying between them. The germline V gene encodes CDR1 SQVTM and CDR2 ANQGSEA. CDR3 protein: CSVDLLASDTQYF. The CDR3 DNA reads TGCAGCGTTGATCTACTAGCCTCAGATACGCAGTATTTT.

The gene calls are TRBV28 and TRBJ2-5, with 11 bases that match TRBD2. Germline CDR1 is MDHEN and CDR2 is SYDVKM. Trimming took 6 bases from V and 5 from J; bases not matched to a gene: 17. This CDR3 has 18 residues. CDR3 in amino acids: CASRTRLAGPPGVETQYF. In DNA form, the CDR3 reads TGTGCCAGCAGGACCCGACTAGCGGGGCCTCCAGGGGTGGAGACCCAGTACTTC.

The chain is built from TRBV28 and TRBJ2-3, with TRBD1 as a possible D gene (5 bases). This CDR3 region has 12 residues. V lost 8 bases and J lost 5, with 11 bases in between. From germline, CDR1 is MDHEN and CDR2 SYDVKM. This chain's CDR3 is CASSGHKDTQYF. The CDR3 region has the DNA TGTGCCAGCTCAGGACACAAAGATACGCAGTATTTT.

This clonotype was seen once. V gene TRBV7-6 combines with J gene TRBJ2-4; 11 nucleotides align to TRBD1. Germline CDR1 and CDR2: SGHVS and FNYEAQ. The CDR3 consists of 18 residues. Losses at the gene ends were 5 bases for V and 6 bases for J; bases not matched to a gene: 15. The chain's CDR3 is CASSPRGQGALVGNIQYF. CDR3 bases: TGTGCCAGCAGCCCCCGTGGACAGGGGGCGTTGGTGGGAAACATTCAGTACTTC.

The chain combines TRBV20-1 with TRBJ2-1, with TRBD2 matching over 7 bases. The germline gives CDR1 DFQATT, CDR2 SNEGSKA (reference sequence). J was trimmed by 10 bases and V by 4 bases; bases with no gene match: 10. CDR3 length: 13 amino acids. The CDR3 bases are TGCAGTGCTACGTCTAGCGGCTTTTCGGAGCAGTTCTTC. Residues: CSATSSGFSEQFF.